This entry features one T cell receptor (beta chain) sequence. Its antigen is not known. This entry comes from a study of post-analysis software for immune sequencing data. Unique-molecular-identifier-tagged TCR beta cDNA libraries were used. TCRdb re-analysed the PCR reads in MiXCR, keeping a single row per CDR3 protein. The table records fewer than 700,000 distinct CDR3 sequences, 44% of them present only once. Overall study findings and caveats: For normalized Chao1 diversity, multiple sclerosis patients scored significantly lower than controls did.

This TCR was recovered from a girl between 5 and 17 years old with multiple sclerosis. Sequencing input: blood.

The chain's CDR3 is CASSTGQASLFYGYTF. The DNA of the CDR3 is TGTGCCAGCAGCACGGGACAGGCGAGTCTTTTCTATGGCTACACCTTC. This chain links TRBV7-9 with TRBJ1-2; 8 bases line up with TRBD1. Germline V lookup: CDR1 SEHNR, CDR2 FQNEAQ (reference sequence). J lost 4 bases, V lost 5 bases, and 12 bases had no gene match. The CDR3 has 16 amino acids.